This TCR beta chain comes out of a study of blood T cell repertoires in COVID-19. Whole-study context: PBMCs, B-cell-depleted T cells, or T cells provided the cDNA or gDNA that made up the material.

Living in about two dozen US areas, the participants were between about 18 and 100 years of age. Membership in each cohort depended on participant-reported clinical history. Here immunoSEQ multiplex PCR was the method, and the copy in TCRdb shows in-frame clones only, minus some. The sample consists of approximately 300,000 clones, approximately 81% of them appearing once. This sequence originates from a woman in her 30s who had been exposed to COVID-19. The sample comprised PBMCs or T cells enriched from blood (not recorded which).

CDR3 coding DNA: TGCAGTGCTACTGACTACCAGGGCTCCTACGAGCAGTACTTC. This encodes CSATDYQGSYEQYF. The chain links TRBV20-1 to TRBJ2-7; the D call may be TRBD1 or TRBD2 (5 bases each). CDR1 and CDR2 (germline): DFQATT, SNEGSKA (reference sequence). CDR3 length equals 14 residues. Trimming left V 4 bases short and J 0 bases short, with 13 bases between.